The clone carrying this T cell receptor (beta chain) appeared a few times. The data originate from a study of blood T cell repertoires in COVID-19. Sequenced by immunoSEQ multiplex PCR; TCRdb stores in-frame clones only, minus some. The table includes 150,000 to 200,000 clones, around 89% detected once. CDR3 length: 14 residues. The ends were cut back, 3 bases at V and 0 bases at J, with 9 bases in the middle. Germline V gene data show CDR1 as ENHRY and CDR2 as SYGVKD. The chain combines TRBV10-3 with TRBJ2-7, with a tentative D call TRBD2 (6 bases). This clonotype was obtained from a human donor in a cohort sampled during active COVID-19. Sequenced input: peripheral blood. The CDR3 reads CAISDSGSSYEQYF. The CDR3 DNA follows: TGTGCCATCAGTGATTCCGGGAGCTCCTACGAGCAGTACTTC.